This TCR beta chain was sequenced during a study of T cell responses to AZD1222 COVID-19 vaccine. V lost 0 bases to trimming and J lost 6 bases, with 15 bases between them. The germline gives CDR1 SGHRS, CDR2 YFSETQ. The CDR3 loop spans 15 amino acids. In this sample, this clone turned up once. What it binds is not known. Study-wide points: A mostly white British donor set with more females was recruited, and clonal diversity was possibly underestimated. Just a handful of AZD1222 recipients were seropositive at baseline. The breadth and depth of Spike-specific TCRs increased once two AZD1222 doses had been given. It was only after the peak T cell response that any repertoires were sampled.

Repertoires were generated with immunoSEQ multiplex PCR, while TCRdb's copy carries only in-frame clones and drops some. There are 110,000 to 150,000 clones in the sample; about 90% occur only once, and 1.5% to 2% lies in the top ten. Material: peripheral blood, obtained on day 0 of AZD1222 vaccination. The clonotype originates from an adult in good health. The chain couples TRBV5-1 to TRBJ1-2; possibly TRBD1 for D (6 bases). The CDR3 DNA follows: TGCGCCAGCAGCTTGGGACACACGGACAGCCATGGCTACACCTTC. This gives the protein CASSLGHTDSHGYTF. The full variable domain, in which reference TRBV5-1 and TRBJ1-2 provide the parts outside the CDR3, is KAGVTQTPRYLIKTRGQQVTLSCSPISGHRSVSWYQQTPGQGLQFLFEYFSETQRNKGNFPGRFSGRQFSNSRSEMNVSTLELGDSALYLCASSLGHTDSHGYTFGSGTRLTVV.